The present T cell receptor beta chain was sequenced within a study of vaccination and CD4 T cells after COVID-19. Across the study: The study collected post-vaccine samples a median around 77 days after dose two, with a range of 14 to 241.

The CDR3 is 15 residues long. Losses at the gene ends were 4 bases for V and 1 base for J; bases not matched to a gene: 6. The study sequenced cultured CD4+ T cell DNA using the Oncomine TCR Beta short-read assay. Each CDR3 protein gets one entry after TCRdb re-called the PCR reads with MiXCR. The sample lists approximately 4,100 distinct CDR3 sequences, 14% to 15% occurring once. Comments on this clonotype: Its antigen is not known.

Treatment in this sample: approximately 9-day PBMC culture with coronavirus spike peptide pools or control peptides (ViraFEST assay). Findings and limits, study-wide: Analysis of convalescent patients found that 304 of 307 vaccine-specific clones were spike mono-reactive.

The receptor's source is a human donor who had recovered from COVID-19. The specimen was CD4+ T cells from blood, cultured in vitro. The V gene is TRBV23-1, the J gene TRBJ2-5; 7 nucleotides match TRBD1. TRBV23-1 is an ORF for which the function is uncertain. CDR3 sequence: CASSPRQGRQETQYF. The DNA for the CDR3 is TGCGCCAGCAGTCCACGACAGGGCCGCCAAGAGACCCAGTACTTC.